The 15 T cell receptor beta chains listed next were all sequenced from one sample in a study of T cell clonotyping in hematopoietic cell transplantation. Assay: immunoSEQ multiplex PCR; the TCRdb copy retains only in-frame clones and omits some. The sample shows 4,900 or so clones, about a quarter of them seen only once. The material was peripheral blood mononuclear cells, obtained 180 days after allogeneic stem cell transplant. The receptor set was obtained from a male patient aged 40 to 55 who had an allogeneic stem cell transplant from an unrelated donor, so the T cells may come from the graft donor. Some clones in this sample may be carry-over from other donors' samples.

This clone was observed a few times. The chain is built from TRBV30 and TRBJ1-5, with D hard to call. The V end was cut by 5 bases, the J end by 3 bases, with 11 bases between. Germline loops: CDR1 GTSNPN, CDR2 SVGIG (reference sequence). The CDR3 contains 13 residues. CDR3: CAWSTGNNQPQHF. The DNA of the CDR3 is TGTGCCTGGTCGACGGGTAACAATCAGCCCCAGCATTTT.

This sequence joins TRBV6-6 and TRBJ2-5; 13 bases fit TRBD2. Germline V gene sequence: CDR1 MNHNY, CDR2 SVGAGI (reference sequence). This CDR3 region has 16 residues. V was clipped by 6 bases and J by 5 bases; unmatched bases: 9. The CDR3 nucleotides read TGTGCCAGCAGCGCAGGACTAGCGGGGGCCGGGGAGACCCAGTACTTC. Translated: CASSAGLAGAGETQYF.

The chain employs TRBV4-3 and TRBJ2-1; perhaps TRBD2 as D (6 bases). The CDR3 length is 16 residues. The V and J ends lost 0 bases and 5 bases respectively, with 14 bases between them. Germline V CDR1 and CDR2: LGHNA, YSLEER. This chain's CDR3 is CASSQDPLATDNEQFF. CDR3 coding DNA: TGCGCCAGCAGCCAAGATCCCCTAGCGACCGACAATGAGCAGTTCTTC.

The chain links TRBV4-1 to TRBJ1-4, with TRBD1 matching over 10 bases. CDR1 is MGHRA and CDR2 is YSYEKL in the germline V gene. The CDR3 sequence is 15 residues long. The trim removed 4 bases at V and 7 bases at J, leaving 6 bases unmatched. CDR3 sequence (DNA): TGCGCCAGCAGCCTTCAGACAGGGGGCTTTGAAAAACTGTTTTTT. This encodes CASSLQTGGFEKLFF.

The CDR3 DNA reads as TGTGCCAGCAGCCAAGATAGTAGGAGCGGGGGCTGGGATACGCAGTATTTT. Translated: CASSQDSRSGGWDTQYF. The chain combines TRBV4-2 with TRBJ2-3; 8 nucleotides match TRBD2. From germline, CDR1 is LGHNA and CDR2 YNFKEQ. There are 17 residues in the CDR3. With 0 bases clipped from V and 6 bases from J, the junction kept 11 bases outside the gene matches.

In regard to this clone: At one of its ends the junction is not consistent with the germline gene, which may arise from a read error. The chain employs TRBV7-7 and TRBJ2-7, with D maybe TRBD1 (5 bases). Germline V gives CDR1 SSHAT, CDR2 FNYEAQ (reference sequence). CDR3 length: 13 amino acids. CDR3 amino acids: CASSLGASYEQYF. The CDR3 nucleotides read TGTGCTAGCAGCTTAGGGGCCTCCTACGAGCAGTACTTC.

The chain couples TRBV30 to TRBJ2-7; the D gene is possibly TRBD1 (5 bases). The germline CDR1 and CDR2 sequences are GTSNPN and SVGIG (reference sequence). Trimming stripped 3 bases from V and 7 bases from J, with 16 bases between. The CDR3 extends over 13 amino acids. CDR3 DNA: TGTGCCTGGAGCTGGCTGGGGCCTGGGGAGCAGTACTTC. This encodes CAWSWLGPGEQYF.

J is TRBJ2-1 and V is TRBV5-1, with 8 bases aligning to TRBD1. The CDR3 loop spans 13 amino acids. The trim removed 7 bases at V and 7 bases at J, leaving 7 bases unmatched. Germline V CDR1 and CDR2: SGHRS, YFSETQ. The CDR3 sequence is CASGRGPRNEQFF. The DNA of the CDR3 is TGCGCCAGCGGCAGGGGGCCTCGGAATGAGCAGTTCTTC.

This clone appeared a few times. The V gene is TRBV29-1, the J gene TRBJ2-7, with 9 bases lining up with TRBD2. The germline V gene has CDR1 SQVTM and CDR2 ANQGSEA. After removal of 4 bases from V and 2 bases from J, the junction contained 9 bases not matched to a gene. CDR3 length equals 15 residues. Written as DNA, the CDR3 is TGCAGCGTTGGGGGCGTTCAGCGGGAGGCCTACGAGCAGTACTTC. Translating gives CSVGGVQREAYEQYF.

This clone was detected only a few times. This rearrangement joins TRBV6-1 to TRBJ2-7; TRBD2 aligns across 10 bases. The junction had 4 bases not matched to a gene; V was cut back by 1 base and J by 4 bases. Germline V CDR1 and CDR2: MNHNS, SASEGT. The length of the CDR3 is 15 residues. The chain's CDR3 is CASSEVSAGGYEQYF. The CDR3 DNA reads as TGTGCCAGCAGTGAAGTATCAGCGGGAGGGTACGAGCAGTACTTC.

The genes are TRBV30 and TRBJ1-2; 8 positions agree with TRBD1. Trimming at V came to 4 bases and at J to 4 bases, leaving 8 bases not matched to a gene. This CDR3 has 14 amino acids. The V gene's germline CDR1 is GTSNPN and CDR2 SVGIG (reference sequence). CDR3 region: CAWIGQGGIYGYTF. CDR3 nucleotide sequence: TGTGCCTGGATTGGACAGGGTGGCATCTATGGCTACACCTTC. The full variable domain, with the rest looked up from reference TRBV30 and TRBJ1-2, is SQTIHQWPATLVQPVGSPLSLECTVEGTSNPNLYWYRQAAGRGLQLLFYSVGIGQISSEVPQNLSASRPQDRQFILSSKKLLLSDSGFYLCAWIGQGGIYGYTFGSGTRLTVV.

This clone has just a few counts. This chain connects TRBV7-2 to TRBJ2-1; weak D call: TRBD1 (5 bases). V was cut by 1 base and J by 5 bases, with 9 bases left in between. The CDR3 runs 14 residues. Germline V gene lookup returns CDR1 SGHTA and CDR2 FQGNSA. The CDR3 spells CASSLVRGDNEQFF. The CDR3 nucleotides are TGTGCCAGCAGCTTAGTTAGGGGCGACAATGAGCAGTTCTTC. The complete variable domain, with remaining parts taken from reference TRBV7-2 and TRBJ2-1, reads GAGVSQSPSNKVTEKGKDVELRCDPISGHTALYWYRQSLGQGLEFLIYFQGNSAPDKSGLPSDRFSAERTGGSVSTLTIQRTQQEDSAVYLCASSLVRGDNEQFFGPGTRLTVL.

The chain couples TRBV4-1 to TRBJ1-2; D is unresolved. The CDR3 length is 14 residues. Germline assignment: CDR1 MGHRA and CDR2 YSYEKL. Trimming pared 6 bases from V and 6 bases from J, leaving 17 bases between. DNA of the CDR3: TGCGCCAGCAGTCCTATCTACCTTGGGGATGGCTACACCTTC. Protein: CASSPIYLGDGYTF.

The rearrangement joins TRBV5-1 to TRBJ2-7; 8 bases are a match to TRBD1. This CDR3 is built from 17 residues. Unmatched junction bases numbered 10, after V lost 2 bases and J lost 0 bases. From germline, CDR1 is SGHRS and CDR2 YFSETQ. The CDR3 loop is CASSFDTGGTLSYEQYF. The CDR3 bases are TGCGCCAGCAGCTTCGACACAGGGGGAACTCTCTCCTACGAGCAGTACTTC.

This chain connects TRBV6-5 to TRBJ1-2; 8 nucleotides match TRBD1. The germline V gene has CDR1 MNHEY and CDR2 SVGAGI. Germline trimming cut 7 bases from V and 4 bases from J; bases unmatched to any gene: 5. CDR3 length: 13 amino acids. The CDR3 protein is CASMGTGIYGYTF. The CDR3 DNA follows: TGTGCCAGCATGGGGACAGGAATCTATGGCTACACCTTC.